The 2 T cell receptor beta chains in this list originate from one sample, sequenced in a study of T cell responses to AZD1222 COVID-19 vaccine (dated by TCRdb to 2020 to 2022). The sample's time point label, decoded: baseline before first vaccination. The method was the immunoSEQ multiplex PCR assay. The table comes from immuneACCESS by way of TCRdb, which keeps in-frame sequences with V and J called. Part of the clones is missing from these tables; in studies checked, under half for an unresolved V gene and the rest for unknown reasons. This sample lists about 110,000 clones; around 93% were detected once. The ten biggest clones cover roughly 7% of the sample. This specimen was peripheral blood, taken on day 0 of AZD1222 vaccination. The receptors originated from an adult in good health.

This chain links TRBV6-5 with TRBJ2-7, with 8 bases matching TRBD1. The CDR3 is made up of 13 amino acids. The J segment lost 9 bases and the V segment lost 0 bases, leaving 4 bases of the junction unmatched. CDR1 is MNHEY and CDR2 is SVGAGI in the germline V gene. The CDR3 sequence: CASSYSLGTGQYF. The CDR3, as DNA: TGTGCCAGCAGTTACTCGTTGGGGACAGGGCAGTACTTC.

The count of this clone is one. The chain joins TRBV6-6 to TRBJ2-2; 7 nucleotides align to TRBD1. This CDR3 is built from 14 residues. The germline V gene encodes CDR1 MNHNY and CDR2 SVGAGI (reference sequence). Trimming removed 6 bases from V and 4 bases from J; junction bases left unmatched: 5. CDR3 in amino acids: CASRQGVSTGELFF. The CDR3 region has the DNA TGTGCCAGCAGGCAGGGGGTGAGCACCGGGGAGCTGTTTTTT.